This T cell receptor (beta chain) was sequenced for a study of OX40 agonist ivuxolimab in advanced cancers. The CDR3 has 11 residues. V lost 0 bases and J 7 bases, leaving 3 bases between the germline ends. CDR1 is MNHNS and CDR2 is SASEGT in the germline V gene. Some clones are missing from TCRdb's copy, which holds only in-frame ones; the method was immunoSEQ multiplex PCR. The sample shows approximately 89,000 clones, 80% to 90% of them seen only once. The sample was CD4+ or CD8+ T cells sorted from blood, taken in a trial of the OX40 agonist ivuxolimab. The clonotype comes from an adult with an advanced solid tumor such as melanoma, head and neck, liver or kidney cancer. The chain employs TRBV6-1 and TRBJ1-2, with D unclear. Written as DNA, the CDR3 is TGTGCCAGCAGTGAAGCAAGTGGCTACACCTTC. Amino acid sequence: CASSEASGYTF.